The clone carrying this T cell receptor beta chain was counted ten times or more. The antigen remains undetermined. This sample was included in a study of CD8+CD57+ T cells in acquired aplastic anemia. As for the study in general: Average DNA yield from sorted CD4+ and CD8+ cells was approximately 3 ug. On average, healthy donors gave 9 million to 11 million reads for CD4+ cells. Whole-study results and caveats: CD8+ Simpson's diversity in patients was not significantly different from that in controls.

Template material for TCR beta VDJ and CDR3 profiling consisted of genomic DNA. TCRdb re-analysed the reads in MiXCR, keeping a single row per CDR3 protein. The repertoire consists of 90,000 to 130,000 distinct CDR3 sequences, with less than 65% occurring once and the leading ten covering 30% to 40%. The V and J ends lost 0 bases and 2 bases, in that order; junction bases with no gene match: 11. CDR1 and CDR2 from the germline V gene are SGDLS and YYNGEE. This CDR3 contains 18 residues. V is TRBV9 and J is TRBJ2-3, with 8 nucleotides matching TRBD2. This clonotype originated in a human donor in good health, serving as a control. The sample taken for sequencing was sorted CD4+, CD8+, or CD8+CD57+ T cells (not recorded which) from PBMCs. DNA of the CDR3: TGTGCCAGCAGCGTAGATGGGACTAGGGACCTATACACAGATACGCAGTATTTT. This gives the protein CASSVDGTRDLYTDTQYF.